One sample yielded the 9 T cell receptor beta chains listed below, sequenced in a study of Ad26.COV2.S vaccination and SARS-CoV-2 variants. Treatment in this sample: roughly 18 received Ad26.COV2.S at low or high dose, single or two shots; 5 received placebo; per-sample allocation not given. At day 63 after the first vaccine or placebo injection, samples were drawn. Profiled with immunoSEQ multiplex PCR; TCRdb holds only in-frame clones, not every one. This table has around 450,000 clones, about 90% appearing once. Sequenced here: peripheral blood, sampled in a trial of Ad26.COV2.S vaccine versus placebo. The receptors originated from a person aged 18-60 years who received the Ad26.COV2.S COVID-19 vaccine or a placebo.

The J gene is TRBJ1-6, the V gene TRBV15, with 7 bases fitting TRBD1. Germline V gene lookup returns CDR1 LNHNV and CDR2 YYDKDF (reference sequence). The CDR3 is made up of 15 amino acids. After removal of 1 base from V and 7 bases from J, the junction contained 4 bases not matched to a gene. CDR3 coding DNA: TGTGCCACCAGCAGAGGGGACAGTGAAAATTCACCCCTCCACTTT. It yields the protein CATSRGDSENSPLHF. Full variable domain (rest looked up from reference TRBV15 and TRBJ1-6): DAMVIQNPRYQVTQFGKPVTLSCSQTLNHNVMYWYQQKSSQAPKLLFHYYDKDFNNEADTPDNFQSRRPNTSFCFLDIRSPGLGDTAMYLCATSRGDSENSPLHFGNGTRLTVT.

The V and J genes are TRBV29-1 and TRBJ1-2; 9 bases fit TRBD1. Germline V gene data show CDR1 as SQVTM and CDR2 as ANQGSEA. CDR3 length: 13 residues. J gave up 2 bases and V 7 bases, and 5 bases lay outside the gene matches. The CDR3 reads CSAPGQGNYGYTF. The CDR3 region has the DNA TGCAGCGCCCCCGGACAGGGGAACTATGGCTACACCTTC.

This chain links TRBV7-2 with TRBJ2-7, with 7 bases matching TRBD2. From germline, CDR1 is SGHTA and CDR2 FQGNSA. The CDR3 has 16 residues. Trimming removed 1 base from V and 1 base from J; junction bases left unmatched: 7. In nucleotides, the CDR3 is TGTGCCAGCAGCTTAGAACCGTCTAGCGGTTCCTACGAGCAGTACTTC. Translation gives CASSLEPSSGSYEQYF. Drawing the rest from reference TRBV7-2 and TRBJ2-7, the complete variable domain is GAGVSQSPSNKVTEKGKDVELRCDPISGHTALYWYRQSLGQGLEFLIYFQGNSAPDKSGLPSDRFSAERTGGSVSTLTIQRTQQEDSAVYLCASSLEPSSGSYEQYFGPGTRLTVT.

The chain employs TRBV10-1 and TRBJ2-2, with D possibly matching TRBD2 (6 bases). There are 12 residues in the CDR3. Germline CDR1 is WNHNN and CDR2 is SYGVQD (reference sequence). The V end lost 9 bases, the J end lost 9 bases, and 14 bases lay between the germline ends. CDR3 residues: CARAEGQRELFF. CDR3 bases: TGCGCCAGAGCGGAGGGCCAGAGGGAGCTGTTTTTT.

This sequence joins TRBV5-1 and TRBJ2-5; no definite D call. Germline CDR1 and CDR2: SGHRS and YFSETQ. V lost 1 base and J lost 2, with 12 bases in between. The CDR3 has 15 residues. The CDR3 reads CASSLNQPQQETQYF. The CDR3 DNA reads as TGCGCCAGCAGCTTGAACCAACCCCAGCAAGAGACCCAGTACTTC.

The CDR3, as DNA: TGTGCCAGCAGCCAGTTACTAGCGGGAGTCTACAATGAGCAGTTCTTC. It encodes CASSQLLAGVYNEQFF. V gene TRBV14 combines with J gene TRBJ2-1, with 11 bases fitting TRBD2. The germline CDR1 and CDR2 sequences are SGHDN and FVKESK. The CDR3 is 16 residues long. Trimming took 3 bases from V and 3 from J; bases not matched to a gene: 4.

The rearrangement joins TRBV10-3 to TRBJ2-1, with 9 bases identical to TRBD2. The trim removed 3 bases at V and 0 bases at J, leaving 0 bases unmatched. The CDR3 is 15 residues long. The V gene's germline CDR1 is ENHRY and CDR2 SYGVKD. CDR3 sequence: CAISEAGGSYNEQFF. CDR3 sequence (DNA): TGTGCCATCAGTGAAGCGGGGGGCTCCTACAATGAGCAGTTCTTC.

The chain uses TRBV6-2 or TRBV6-3 and TRBJ2-1; tentatively, D is TRBD1 (6 bases). The V and J ends lost 6 bases and 10 bases respectively, with 16 bases between them. CDR1 and CDR2 from the germline V gene are MNHEY and SVGEGT. The CDR3 loop spans 13 amino acids. The CDR3 DNA reads as TGTGCCAGCAGCCTTTTGTACAGGGACGAGCAGTTCTTC. It translates to CASSLLYRDEQFF.

The chain links TRBV9 to TRBJ2-7; D is undetermined. This CDR3 comprises 15 residues. V lost 0 bases to trimming and J lost 2 bases, with 12 bases between them. Germline V CDR1 and CDR2: SGDLS, YYNGEE. The CDR3 sequence: CASSVGSAATYEQYF. The DNA for the CDR3 is TGTGCCAGCAGCGTAGGGTCTGCGGCCACCTACGAGCAGTACTTC.